This TCR beta chain was sequenced during a study of graft-versus-host responses after intestinal transplantation. Produced via immunoSEQ multiplex PCR; TCRdb's table is partial and in-frame only. The data contain 100,000 to 120,000 clones, just over 90% of them singletons. V shed 0 bases and J 6 bases; nucleotides not matched to a gene: 5. The germline gives CDR1 SGHRS, CDR2 YFSETQ. The CDR3 spans 15 residues. The study, taken as a whole, reports: Patients who carried graft-donor T cell macrochimerism also had high graft-versus-host to host-versus-graft clonal ratios in their allografts. GvH clones surfaced in recipient marrow, some emerging earlier in ileum or blood.

As to this clone: The antigen remains unidentified.

V is TRBV5-1 and J is TRBJ2-1, with 8 bases aligning to TRBD2. The sample consisted of unstimulated CD8+ T cells sorted from spleen or lymph node cells, taken before intestinal transplant. This receptor was identified in a human donor who received an intestinal transplant. The CDR3 here is CASSLDSGGGNEQFF. CDR3 sequence (DNA): TGCGCCAGCAGCTTGGATTCGGGAGGGGGCAATGAGCAGTTCTTC. The full variable domain, its missing parts supplied by reference TRBV5-1 and TRBJ2-1, is KAGVTQTPRYLIKTRGQQVTLSCSPISGHRSVSWYQQTPGQGLQFLFEYFSETQRNKGNFPGRFSGRQFSNSRSEMNVSTLELGDSALYLCASSLDSGGGNEQFFGPGTRLTVL.